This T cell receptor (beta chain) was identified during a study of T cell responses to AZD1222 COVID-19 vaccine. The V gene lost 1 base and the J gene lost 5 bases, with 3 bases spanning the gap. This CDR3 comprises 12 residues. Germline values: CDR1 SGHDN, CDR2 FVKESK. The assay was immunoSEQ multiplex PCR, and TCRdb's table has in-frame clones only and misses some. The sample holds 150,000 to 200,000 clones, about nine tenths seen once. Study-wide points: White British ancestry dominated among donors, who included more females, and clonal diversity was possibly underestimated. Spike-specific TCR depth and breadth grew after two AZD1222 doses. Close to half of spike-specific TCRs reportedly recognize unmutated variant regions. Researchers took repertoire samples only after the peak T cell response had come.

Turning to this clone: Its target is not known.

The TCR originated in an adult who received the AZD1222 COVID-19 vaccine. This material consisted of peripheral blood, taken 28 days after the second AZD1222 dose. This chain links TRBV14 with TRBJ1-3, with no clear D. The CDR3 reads CASSQARNTIYF. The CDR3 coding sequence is TGTGCCAGCAGCCAAGCCCGAAACACCATATATTTT.